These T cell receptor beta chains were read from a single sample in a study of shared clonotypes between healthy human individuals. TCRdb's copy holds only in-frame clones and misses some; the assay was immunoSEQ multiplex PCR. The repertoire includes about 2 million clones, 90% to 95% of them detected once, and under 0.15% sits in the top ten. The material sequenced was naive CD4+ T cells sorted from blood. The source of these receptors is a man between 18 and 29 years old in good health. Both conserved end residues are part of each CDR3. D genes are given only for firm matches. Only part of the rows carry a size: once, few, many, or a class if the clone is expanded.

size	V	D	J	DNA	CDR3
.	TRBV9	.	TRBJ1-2	TGTGCCAGCTCCCCTCAGCCGGGACAAGCTAACTATGGCTACACCTTC	CASSPQPGQANYGYTF
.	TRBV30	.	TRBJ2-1	TGTGCCTGGAGTGTATACGGGCCGCCTCGGGGTAATGAGCAGTTCTTC	CAWSVYGPPRGNEQFF
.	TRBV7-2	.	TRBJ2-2	TGTGCCAGCAGCTTAGAGAGGCTCACCGGGGAGCTGTTTTTT	CASSLERLTGELFF
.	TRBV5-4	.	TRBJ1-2	TGTGCCAGCAGCGGAGGACAGATACCTAACTATGGCTACACCTTC	CASSGGQIPNYGYTF
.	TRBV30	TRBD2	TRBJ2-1	TGTGCCTGGAGAACCGGACTAGCGGGAGTCAATGAGCAGTTCTTC	CAWRTGLAGVNEQFF
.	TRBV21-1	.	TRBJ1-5	TGTGCCAGCCTCAGGCATAATCAGCCCCAGCATTTT	CASLRHNQPQHF
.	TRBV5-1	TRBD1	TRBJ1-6	TGCGCCAGCAGTTTCAACAGGGGGAATAATTCACCCCTCCACTTT	CASSFNRGNNSPLHF
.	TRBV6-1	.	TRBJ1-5	TGTGCCAGCAGTGGATCTTGGGCGACAGGCAATCAGCCCCAGCATTTT	CASSGSWATGNQPQHF
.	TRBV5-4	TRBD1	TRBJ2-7	TGTGCCAGCAGCTTGGGAGGGACAGGGTCCTACGAGCAGTACTTC	CASSLGGTGSYEQYF
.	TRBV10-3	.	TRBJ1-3	TGTGCCATCAGGGCCTCGGGGGGAGACACCATATATTTT	CAIRASGGDTIYF
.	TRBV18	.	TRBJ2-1	TGTGCCAGCTCACTCGACAGGCTTAGCTCCTACAATGAGCAGTTCTTC	CASSLDRLSSYNEQFF
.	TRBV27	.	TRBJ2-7	TGTGCCAGCAGTTTATCCCTAGTGGGGAGCTCCTACGAGCAGTACTTC	CASSLSLVGSSYEQYF
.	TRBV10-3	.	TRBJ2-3	TGTGCCATCAAAGTAGGGACCCCAGAAGCGCAGTATTTT	CAIKVGTPEAQYF
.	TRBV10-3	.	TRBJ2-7	TGTGCCATCAGTGATACTGCGGGGGCCCTCTACGAGCAGTACTTC	CAISDTAGALYEQYF
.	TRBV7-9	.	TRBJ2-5	TGTGCCAGCAGCTTGGGACGCCAAATTAAAGAGACCCAGTACTTC	CASSLGRQIKETQYF
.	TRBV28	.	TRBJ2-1	TGTGCCAGCAGGGGGACCGTGGAGGACAATGAGCAGTTCTTC	CASRGTVEDNEQFF
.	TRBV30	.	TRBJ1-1	TGTGCCTGGATCCGGTTTATGAACACTGAAGCTTTCTTT	CAWIRFMNTEAFF
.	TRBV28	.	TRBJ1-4	TGTGCCAGCAGTTTAGGGGGCCGGAGTGAAAAACTGTTTTTT	CASSLGGRSEKLFF
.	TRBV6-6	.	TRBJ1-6	TGTGCCAGCAGTTATCTGACTAATTCACCCCTCCACTTT	CASSYLTNSPLHF
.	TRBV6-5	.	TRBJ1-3	TGTGCCAGCAGCTTGACAGCGAACTCTGGAAACACCATATATTTT	CASSLTANSGNTIYF
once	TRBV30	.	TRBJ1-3	TGTGCCTGGAGATGGGGGGCTGGAAACACCATATATTTT	CAWRWGAGNTIYF
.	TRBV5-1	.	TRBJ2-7	TGCGCCAGCAGCTTGGCCGGAGCCCCATACGAGCAGTACTTC	CASSLAGAPYEQYF
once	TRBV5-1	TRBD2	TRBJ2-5	TGCGCCAGCAGCCCGCCGACTAGCGGGGACAACCAAGAGACCCAGTACTTC	CASSPPTSGDNQETQYF
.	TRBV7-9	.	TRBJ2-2	TGTGCCAGCAGACCCACCAGGCTTCTCACCGGGGAGCTGTTTTTT	CASRPTRLLTGELFF
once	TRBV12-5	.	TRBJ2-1	TGTGCTAGTGGTTTGCGCAGGACTCCTTACAATGAGCAGTTCTTC	CASGLRRTPYNEQFF
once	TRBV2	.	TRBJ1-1	TGTGCCAGCAGTGTCTTAGACGTGGACACTGAAGCTTTCTTT	CASSVLDVDTEAFF
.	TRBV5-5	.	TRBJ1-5	TGTGCCAGCAGCTTGGACGACGGCGGATATCAGCCCCAGCATTTT	CASSLDDGGYQPQHF
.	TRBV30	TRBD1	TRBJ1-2	TGTGCCTGGAGTCCCGGGACAGGGTATGGCTACACCTTC	CAWSPGTGYGYTF
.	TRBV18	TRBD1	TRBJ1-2	TGTGCCAGCTCACCCCGGACAGGGGGCTATGGCTACACCTTC	CASSPRTGGYGYTF
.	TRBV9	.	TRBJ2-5	TGTGCCAGCAGCGTTTCAGGTCGGGAGACCCAGTACTTC	CASSVSGRETQYF
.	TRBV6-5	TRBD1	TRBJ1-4	TGTGCCAGCAGTTACCTGGGACAGGAAAATGAAAAACTGTTTTTT	CASSYLGQENEKLFF
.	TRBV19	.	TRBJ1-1	TGTGCCAGTACACGGGGGTTCGGGGGCAGGAACACTGAAGCTTTCTTT	CASTRGFGGRNTEAFF
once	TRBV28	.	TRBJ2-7	TGTGCCAGCTGGGACGGTACCTACGAGCAGTACTTC	CASWDGTYEQYF
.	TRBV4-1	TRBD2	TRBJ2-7	TGCGCCAGCAGCCAAGATCCGGGGGCTAGCGGGACGTACGAGCAGTACTTC	CASSQDPGASGTYEQYF
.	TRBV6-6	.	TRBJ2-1	TGTGCCAGCAGCAACAAGCAGGGCTCCTACAATGAGCAGTTCTTC	CASSNKQGSYNEQFF